This T cell receptor beta chain was sequenced during a study of T cell repertoires in cytomegalovirus infection. The overall study: Shared public TCR beta signatures pointed to both CMV infection and a matching HLA type.

From germline, CDR1 is MNHNY and CDR2 SVGAGI (reference sequence). The CDR3 is 13 amino acids. Trimming stripped 2 bases from V and 5 bases from J, with 7 bases between. Concerning this clonotype: Its antigen is as yet unknown.

A single record per CDR3 protein comes from TCRdb applying MiXCR to the reads. The sample has about 890,000 distinct CDR3 sequences; around 30% are singletons. The starting material was cultured CD8+ T cells from PBMCs, obtained from culture after CMV antigen stimulation. The clonotype was recovered from a human donor in good health (CMV status not recorded). Some clones in this sample may be carry-over from other donors' samples. V usage is TRBV6-6 and J usage is TRBJ1-5, with D uncertain. This CDR3 is CASSYQWDQPQHF. DNA for the CDR3: TGTGCCAGCAGTTACCAGTGGGATCAGCCCCAGCATTTT.